The rows below give T cell receptor beta chains drawn from one sample of a study of human T cells and chemical hapten exposure. TCRdb analysed the RACE reads with MiXCR anew, one entry per CDR3 protein. Seen here are roughly 90,000 distinct CDR3 sequences, roughly a tenth observed once, and the top ten hold 1% to 1.2%. The sequences come from whole blood, collected in connection with sensitization to the hapten diphenylcyclopropenone (DPC). The source is a woman in her 30s with alopecia areata. Some clones in this sample may be carry-over from other donors' samples. Both conserved end residues are part of each CDR3. Each record gives: D gene, J gene, clone size, V gene, CDR3 protein, CDR3 DNA. D genes are given only for firm matches. The size of a clone is reported for some rows only, either as once, few or many, or as a class for expanded clones.

>.|TRBJ1-2|few|TRBV28
CASSLTYTGRQNGYTF
TGTGCCAGCAGTTTAACTTACACAGGTCGGCAGAATGGCTACACCTTC
>.|TRBJ1-2|.|TRBV5-1
CASSANDRMFGYTF
TGCGCCAGCAGCGCCAACGACAGAATGTTTGGCTACACCTTC
>.|TRBJ2-2|few|TRBV28
CASSLDQNTGELFF
TGTGCCAGCAGTTTAGACCAGAACACCGGGGAGCTGTTTTTT
>.|TRBJ2-2|many|TRBV20-1
CSARDVNLGTGELFF
TGCAGTGCTAGAGATGTAAACTTGGGCACCGGGGAGCTGTTTTTT
>TRBD2|TRBJ2-2|.|TRBV27
CASRIAGGTTGELFF
TGTGCCAGCAGGATAGCGGGAGGGACCACCGGGGAGCTGTTTTTT
>TRBD1|TRBJ1-2|many|TRBV20-1
CSTRQGANYGYTF
TGCAGTACTAGACAGGGGGCTAACTATGGCTACACCTTC
>TRBD2|TRBJ2-5|many|TRBV5-4
CASSLAAASGRKETQYF
TGTGCCAGCAGCTTGGCCGCCGCTAGCGGGAGGAAGGAGACCCAGTACTTC
>.|TRBJ1-5|many|TRBV2
CASSGGSGNQPQHF
TGTGCCAGCAGCGGGGGCAGTGGCAATCAGCCCCAGCATTTT
>.|TRBJ2-5|few|TRBV10-3
CAISEGAETQYF
TGTGCCATCAGTGAGGGGGCAGAGACCCAGTACTTC
>TRBD2|TRBJ2-7|few|TRBV4-2
CASSPTSGGEQYF
TGTGCCAGCAGCCCCACTAGCGGGGGGGAGCAGTACTTC
>.|TRBJ2-3|.|TRBV5-1
CASSLLEAADTQYF
TGCGCCAGCAGCCTGCTGGAGGCGGCAGATACGCAGTATTTT
>TRBD1|TRBJ2-3|few|TRBV7-9
CASSPDRGADTQYF
TGTGCCAGCAGCCCTGACAGGGGTGCAGATACGCAGTATTTT
>TRBD1|TRBJ2-7|many|TRBV7-6
CASSLDDRAAYEQYF
TGTGCCAGCAGCTTAGACGACAGGGCAGCCTACGAGCAGTACTTC
>.|TRBJ2-3|few|TRBV27
CASSLLYTDTQYF
TGTGCCAGCAGTTTATTGTACACAGATACGCAGTATTTT
>.|TRBJ2-3|.|TRBV28
CASSVSTDTQYF
TGTGCCAGCAGTGTCAGCACAGATACGCAGTATTTT
>.|TRBJ2-5|many|TRBV29-1
CSPWLGTNQETQYF
TGCAGCCCCTGGCTAGGGACCAACCAAGAGACCCAGTACTTC
>.|TRBJ2-1|many|TRBV20-1
CSARLGGFSYNEQFF
TGCAGTGCTAGGTTGGGAGGTTTCTCCTACAATGAGCAGTTCTTC
>.|TRBJ2-7|.|TRBV7-8
CASSLLEGGGSYEQYF
TGTGCCAGCAGCTTATTGGAGGGAGGGGGATCCTACGAGCAGTACTTC
>TRBD1|TRBJ1-5|.|TRBV18
CASSPFGQGDNQPQHF
TGTGCCAGCTCACCATTTGGGCAGGGGGACAATCAGCCCCAGCATTTT
>TRBD1|TRBJ1-1|many|TRBV28
CASSSPYRGSTEAFF
TGTGCCAGCAGTTCCCCCTACAGGGGTAGCACTGAAGCTTTCTTT
>.|TRBJ1-1|many|TRBV30
CAWSVPAGGTEAFF
TGTGCCTGGAGTGTACCTGCGGGGGGCACTGAAGCTTTCTTT
>TRBD1|TRBJ1-5|many|TRBV6-1
CASSEGQGNQPQHF
TGTGCCAGCAGTGAGGGACAGGGCAATCAGCCCCAGCATTTT
>TRBD1|TRBJ1-2|.|TRBV5-5
CASSSEGQERPAF
TGTGCCAGCAGCTCTGAGGGACAGGAGAGGCCCGCCTTC
>.|TRBJ2-3|many|TRBV3-1
CASSQEATQGDTQYF
TGTGCCAGCAGCCAAGAGGCTACCCAAGGAGATACGCAGTATTTT
>TRBD1|TRBJ2-7|few|TRBV6-2/TRBV6-3
CASSRNPTGGLYEQYF
TGTGCCAGCAGCCGAAACCCGACAGGGGGTCTCTACGAGCAGTACTTC
>TRBD1|TRBJ1-5|many|TRBV5-5
CASSPVRQGGHYNQPQHF
TGTGCCAGCAGCCCGGTCCGACAGGGAGGCCACTACAATCAGCCCCAGCATTTT
>.|TRBJ2-7|many|TRBV4-2
CASSQGGSGTYEQYF
TGTGCCAGCAGCCAAGGGGGTAGCGGAACCTACGAGCAGTACTTC
>TRBD1|TRBJ2-1|many|TRBV20-1
CSARPGQGLHNEQFF
TGCAGTGCTAGACCGGGACAGGGGCTCCACAATGAGCAGTTCTTC
>.|TRBJ2-6|few|TRBV7-3
CASSLRRLSGANVLTF
TGTGCCAGCAGCTTAAGAAGGCTCTCTGGGGCCAACGTCCTGACTTTC
>.|TRBJ1-2|many|TRBV18
CASPSTRGISGQDGYTF
TGTGCCAGCCCCTCTACACGGGGGATCTCTGGTCAGGACGGCTACACCTTC
>.|TRBJ1-2|.|TRBV20-1
CSAVYSRAYGYTF
TGCAGTGCCGTATACAGCAGAGCCTATGGCTACACCTTC
>TRBD1|TRBJ1-1|.|TRBV10-2
CASSDTGGTEAFF
TGCGCCAGCAGCGATACAGGGGGCACTGAAGCTTTCTTT
>TRBD2|TRBJ2-7|many|TRBV6-1
CASMRTSGSYEQYF
TGTGCCAGCATGAGAACTAGCGGCTCCTACGAGCAGTACTTC
>TRBD2|TRBJ2-1|few|TRBV7-2
CASKTSESHNEQFF
TGTGCCAGCAAGACTAGCGAGAGCCACAATGAGCAGTTCTTC
>.|TRBJ1-3|few|TRBV29-1
CSVATSSGNTIYF
TGCAGCGTTGCGACAAGCTCTGGAAACACCATATATTTT
>.|TRBJ1-1|many|TRBV6-2/TRBV6-3
CASSFDTEAFF
TGTGCCAGCAGTTTTGACACTGAAGCTTTCTTT
>.|TRBJ1-4|many|TRBV20-1
CSASRGVGDEKLFF
TGCAGTGCTAGCAGGGGTGTTGGAGATGAAAAACTGTTTTTT
>.|TRBJ2-1|.|TRBV28
CASSFTGTNEQFF
TGTGCCAGCAGTTTCACCGGGACGAATGAGCAGTTCTTC
>TRBD2|TRBJ2-3|.|TRBV20-1
CSARRGGMADTQYF
TGCAGTGCTAGGCGGGGGGGCATGGCAGATACGCAGTATTTT
>.|TRBJ1-2|many|TRBV6-5
CASSSFGQSSNYGYTF
TGTGCCAGCAGTTCCTTTGGACAGTCCTCTAACTATGGCTACACCTTC
>.|TRBJ2-2|.|TRBV18
CASSSSTVNTGELFF
TGTGCCAGCTCATCATCGACAGTGAACACCGGGGAGCTGTTTTTT
>.|TRBJ1-4|.|TRBV28
CASSLLGRKLFF
TGTGCCAGCAGTTTATTAGGGCGAAAACTGTTTTTT
>.|TRBJ1-1|many|TRBV12-3/TRBV12-4
CASSPRDRSNTEAFF
TGTGCCAGCAGTCCACGTGACAGGAGCAACACTGAAGCTTTCTTT
>.|TRBJ1-2|few|TRBV5-5
CASSLADWEANYGYTF
TGTGCCAGCAGCTTGGCCGACTGGGAAGCTAACTATGGCTACACCTTC
>.|TRBJ2-2|many|TRBV15
CATSRDQGRAGELFF
TGTGCCACCAGCAGAGATCAGGGTAGGGCCGGGGAGCTGTTTTTT
>TRBD2|TRBJ2-1|.|TRBV28
CASSPPTSGSYNEQFF
TGTGCCAGCAGTCCACCGACTAGCGGGTCCTACAATGAGCAGTTCTTC
>.|TRBJ1-3|.|TRBV6-5
CASSYRPDGNTIYF
TGTGCCAGCAGTTACCGGCCAGACGGAAACACCATATATTTT
>TRBD1|TRBJ2-2|.|TRBV29-1
CSVDGDSRTGELFF
TGCAGCGTTGACGGGGACAGTCGCACCGGGGAGCTGTTTTTT
>TRBD1|TRBJ1-5|many|TRBV7-2
CASSPRGQGQINQPQHF
TGTGCCAGCAGCCCTAGAGGGCAGGGACAGATCAATCAGCCCCAGCATTTT
>.|TRBJ2-7|many|TRBV20-1
CSVGDFSSYEQYF
TGCAGTGTCGGCGACTTCAGCTCCTACGAGCAGTACTTC
>TRBD1|TRBJ1-5|many|TRBV6-2/TRBV6-3
CASSYSSRDRGYQPQHF
TGTGCCAGCAGTTACTCGAGCCGGGACAGGGGTTACCAGCCCCAGCATTTT
>TRBD2|TRBJ2-7|.|TRBV4-1
CASSQSSSGAYEQYF
TGCGCCAGCAGCCAGTCTTCTAGCGGCGCCTACGAGCAGTACTTC
>TRBD2|TRBJ2-3|many|TRBV5-1
CASSLGLAGGTDTQYF
TGCGCCAGCAGCTTGGGGCTAGCGGGGGGCACAGATACGCAGTATTTT
>TRBD1|TRBJ2-7|few|TRBV4-1
CASSQGQGAHYEQYF
TGCGCCAGCAGCCAAGGACAGGGGGCGCACTACGAGCAGTACTTC
>.|TRBJ2-5|many|TRBV20-1
CSAAPQTGSTETQYF
TGCAGTGCTGCCCCCCAGACGGGTTCGACAGAGACCCAGTACTTC
>TRBD2|TRBJ2-3|.|TRBV28
CASSGYTTILGEAGSTDTQYF
TGTGCCAGCAGTGGTTATACGACCATACTGGGCGAAGCGGGAAGCACAGATACGCAGTATTTT
>TRBD2|TRBJ2-5|.|TRBV7-2
CASRTSGGKETQYF
TGTGCCAGCCGTACTAGCGGGGGGAAAGAGACCCAGTACTTC
>.|TRBJ2-7|many|TRBV7-9
CASGLQGGNEQYF
TGTGCCAGCGGTCTACAGGGTGGCAACGAGCAGTACTTC
>TRBD1|TRBJ1-3|.|TRBV11-2
CASSHGWDSHSGNTIYF
TGTGCCAGCAGCCACGGGTGGGACAGTCACTCTGGAAACACCATATATTTT